This T cell receptor (beta chain) was identified in a study of T cells after yellow fever vaccination. Across the whole study: Any fraction with a low cell number was prepared using SMART-Seq v4 Ultra Low Input. Notes on the study in general: Shared CD4/CD8 clonotypes were a small share, likely from convergent recombination. Most primary-vaccination clones reappeared after the booster (96% CD4, 88% CD8).

Germline trimming cut 6 bases from V and 4 bases from J; bases unmatched to any gene: 8. The CDR3 totals 15 residues. Germline CDR1 is SNHLY and CDR2 is FYNNEI. The authors made TCR cDNA by 5'RACE template switching, adding a universal primer site and UMIs. TCRdb re-called the 5' RACE reads with MiXCR, one entry per CDR3 protein. The table records roughly 500,000 distinct CDR3 sequences, 15% to 20% of them present only once. Turning to this clonotype: Its antigen is not identified.

This receptor was obtained from a man aged 25-45 years who received the YFV17D yellow fever vaccine. The chain has TRBV2 and TRBJ1-3; 8 bases map to TRBD1. Source: PBMCs, taken 15 days after the yellow fever booster vaccination. CDR3 sequence: CASRVNRGSGNTIYF. The DNA for the CDR3 is TGTGCCAGCAGAGTGAACAGGGGGTCAGGAAACACCATATATTTT.